Below are 21 T cell receptor beta chains sequenced from a single sample in a study of T cells in Graves' hyperthyroidism and ophthalmopathy. RNA transcripts provided the source from which TCR beta CDR3 regions were amplified. Using the HTBI primer set, a first-round RT-PCR was run on the TCR CDR3. TCRdb used MiXCR to reprocess the multiplex PCR reads, holding one entry per CDR3 protein. The repertoire includes hundreds of thousands of distinct CDR3 sequences, 45% of them detected once, and less than 9% sits in the top ten. The source material was peripheral blood or thyroid tissue (not recorded which). These TCRs come from an adult man with Graves' disease, either hyperthyroidism or ophthalmopathy (not recorded which).

This clonotype showed up just a few times. The chain links TRBV20-1 to TRBJ1-3; D call uncertain. Germline CDR1 is DFQATT and CDR2 is SNEGSKA (reference sequence). V was trimmed by 5 bases and J by 10 bases, leaving 18 bases between them. This CDR3 has 13 amino acids. The CDR3 spells CSARLGWSNTIYF. In DNA, the CDR3 is TGCAGTGCTCGACTTGGCTGGAGTAATACCATATATTTT.

This clonotype was counted many times. The V call is TRBV29-1, the J call TRBJ1-5; 9 bases line up with TRBD1. The CDR3 covers 14 residues. Trimming at V came to 6 bases and at J to 1 base, leaving 4 bases not matched to a gene. Germline values: CDR1 SQVTM, CDR2 ANQGSEA. The CDR3 spells CSVGTGTSNQPQHF. CDR3 DNA: TGCAGCGTAGGGACAGGGACGAGCAATCAGCCCCAGCATTTT.

This clonotype was observed a few times. This CDR3 is CASSPRGGDYTF. CDR3 sequence (DNA): TGTGCCAGCAGCCCCCGCGGTGGTGACTACACCTTC. This chain uses TRBV9 with TRBJ1-2; D not resolved. V lost 4 bases to trimming and J lost 10 bases, with 14 bases between them. CDR1 and CDR2 from the germline V gene are SGDLS and YYNGEE. This CDR3 region has 12 residues.

This clonotype has a count of ten or more. CDR3 sequence reads: CSVWTSGRSETQYF. The CDR3 DNA reads TGCAGTGTTTGGACTAGCGGGAGGTCGGAGACCCAGTACTTC. This chain uses TRBV20-1 with TRBJ2-5, with 14 bases that match TRBD2. The CDR3 sequence is 14 residues long. The trim removed 7 bases at V and 5 bases at J, leaving 6 bases unmatched. The germline gives CDR1 DFQATT, CDR2 SNEGSKA (reference sequence).

This clonotype was recorded many times. The V and J genes are TRBV7-8 and TRBJ1-2, with a possible D match to TRBD1 (5 bases). Deletions cut 7 bases from V and 7 bases from J, with 16 bases between. This CDR3 comprises 13 residues. Germline CDR1 reads SGHVS; CDR2 reads FQNEAQ. DNA of the CDR3: TGTGCCAGCACCCTGGGGCAGGAGGGTGGCTACACCTTC. Its translation: CASTLGQEGGYTF. The variable domain in full, completed from reference TRBV7-8 and TRBJ1-2, reads GAGVSQSPRYKVAKRGQDVALRCDPISGHVSLFWYQQALGQGPEFLTYFQNEAQLDKSGLPSDRFFAERPEGSVSTLKIQRTQQEDSAVYLCASTLGQEGGYTFGSGTRLTVV.

The chain carries TRBV20-1 and TRBJ2-5; 12 bases line up with TRBD2. The length of the CDR3 is 14 residues. Trimming at V came to 5 bases and at J to 4 bases, leaving 5 bases not matched to a gene. Germline V lookup: CDR1 DFQATT, CDR2 SNEGSKA (reference sequence). CDR3 bases: TGCAGTGCTTTTCCTAGCGGGGGGGCAGAGACCCAGTACTTC. It yields the protein CSAFPSGGAETQYF.

This chain uses TRBV9 with TRBJ1-3, with unresolved D. CDR3 length: 12 amino acids. With 2 bases removed from V and 7 bases from J, the gap between germline ends came to 7 bases. Looked up from germline, CDR1 is SGDLS and CDR2 is YYNGEE. DNA for the CDR3: TGTGCCAGCAGCGTGGACGCGAACACCATATATTTT. This gives the protein CASSVDANTIYF.

J is TRBJ1-3 and V is TRBV7-3; unclear D gene. CDR3 size: 15 residues. The V gene lost 5 bases and the J gene lost 0 bases, with 11 bases spanning the gap. In germline, CDR1 is SGHTA, CDR2 FQGTGA. The CDR3 protein is CASSQLESSGNTIYF. The CDR3 region has the DNA TGTGCCAGCAGCCAACTAGAGAGCTCTGGAAACACCATATATTTT.

This clonotype was recorded many times. The chain combines TRBV24-1 with TRBJ2-2, with D unclear. Trimming shortened V by 3 bases and J by 11 bases, and 9 bases separated the two germline ends. The germline gives CDR1 KGHDR, CDR2 SFDVKD. The CDR3 extends over 12 amino acids. The CDR3 reads CATSDAKLELFF. CDR3 nucleotides: TGTGCCACCAGTGATGCCAAGCTCGAGCTGTTTTTT.

This clonotype was counted ten times or more. V usage is TRBV15 and J usage is TRBJ1-5, with D possibly being TRBD1 (6 bases). Looked up from germline, CDR1 is LNHNV and CDR2 is YYDKDF (reference sequence). V was clipped by 2 bases and J by 4 bases, with 9 bases between them. The CDR3 has 14 residues. The CDR3 DNA is TGTGCCACCAGCAGAAACGGACAGAATCAGCCCCAGCATTTT. It codes for CATSRNGQNQPQHF.

The rearrangement joins TRBV25-1 to TRBJ1-4, with D tentatively TRBD1 (5 bases). V dropped 1 base and J dropped 8 bases, with 11 bases sitting between them. The CDR3 consists of 14 residues. Germline CDR1 and CDR2: MGHDK and SYGVNS. CDR3 sequence reads: CASSELGEDEKLFF. The CDR3 DNA follows: TGTGCCAGCAGTGAATTAGGGGAGGACGAAAAACTGTTTTTT. Full variable domain (rest looked up from reference TRBV25-1 and TRBJ1-4): EADIYQTPRYLVIGTGKKITLECSQTMGHDKMYWYQQDPGMELHLIHYSYGVNSTEKGDLSSESTVSRIRTEHFPLTLESARPSHTSQYLCASSELGEDEKLFFGSGTQLSVL.

This clonotype came up many times. This chain links TRBV7-2 with TRBJ2-7, with unresolved D. The CDR3 loop spans 14 amino acids. Germline loops: CDR1 SGHTA, CDR2 FQGNSA. V lost 2 bases and J lost 3, with 11 bases in between. The CDR3 here is CASSLSPTYYEQYF. The DNA of the CDR3 is TGTGCCAGCAGCTTATCTCCGACGTACTACGAGCAGTACTTC.

This clonotype was seen ten or more times. The rearrangement uses TRBV7-9 and TRBJ1-1, with D possibly being TRBD1 (5 bases). Germline V lookup: CDR1 SEHNR, CDR2 FQNEAQ (reference sequence). The CDR3 has 13 amino acids. The ends were cut back, 0 bases at V and 5 bases at J, with 7 bases in the middle. The CDR3 loop is CASSLARVTEAFF. The CDR3 DNA follows: TGTGCCAGCAGCTTAGCCAGGGTTACTGAAGCTTTCTTT.

This clonotype has only one observation. CDR3 region: CASSRYGPGANVLTF. As DNA, the CDR3 is TGTGCCAGCAGTCGCTACGGGCCTGGGGCCAACGTCCTGACTTTC. This chain uses TRBV6-1 with TRBJ2-6; no firm D call. The germline V gene has CDR1 MNHNS and CDR2 SASEGT. The CDR3 has 15 residues. V lost 5 bases to trimming and J lost 2 bases, with 10 bases between them.

The V gene is TRBV7-9, the J gene TRBJ1-1; D perhaps matches TRBD1 (5 bases). This CDR3 is built from 17 residues. Germline CDR1 is SEHNR and CDR2 is FQNEAQ (reference sequence). V gave up 5 bases and J gave up 0 bases, with 19 bases separating them. The CDR3 spells CASSQETGDPMNTEAFF. The CDR3 region has the DNA TGTGCCAGCAGCCAAGAAACGGGGGACCCTATGAACACTGAAGCTTTCTTT.

The table lists this clonotype with many counts. V and J are TRBV9 and TRBJ1-1; 7 bases line up with TRBD1. V trimming: 3 bases; J trimming: 2 bases; junction bases outside the gene matches: 4. Germline loops: CDR1 SGDLS, CDR2 YYNGEE. The CDR3 contains 14 residues. The CDR3 bases are TGTGCCAGCAGCGCCTACAGGGGTAACACTGAAGCTTTCTTT. This encodes CASSAYRGNTEAFF.

The chain has TRBV20-1 and TRBJ2-5, with 15 bases matching TRBD2. There are 16 residues in the CDR3. The ends lost 6 bases at V and 2 bases at J; junction bases unmatched: 7. Germline loops: CDR1 DFQATT, CDR2 SNEGSKA (reference sequence). CDR3: CSALGLAGGLQETQYF. CDR3 nucleotides: TGCAGTGCATTGGGACTAGCGGGAGGCCTTCAAGAGACCCAGTACTTC.

This clonotype was detected many times. The chain is built from TRBV29-1 and TRBJ1-2; D remains ambiguous. CDR3 length: 10 amino acids. V shed 3 bases and J shed 6 bases, with 5 bases lying between them. CDR1 is SQVTM and CDR2 is ANQGSEA in the germline V gene. Here the CDR3 reads CSVEHDGYTF. The CDR3 region has the DNA TGCAGCGTTGAGCACGATGGCTACACCTTC.

On this clonotype: The junction differs from germline at one of its ends, possibly a read error. The gene calls are TRBV13 and TRBJ2-7; D remains ambiguous. This CDR3 contains 12 residues. The V gene's germline CDR1 is PRHDT and CDR2 FYEKMQ (reference sequence). The CDR3 DNA reads as TGTGCCAGCAGCCAAAACAGCGACGAGCAGAACTTC. Amino acids: CASSQNSDEQNF.

The chain employs TRBV15 and TRBJ1-4, with TRBD1 matching 9 bases. The CDR3 covers 13 residues. Germline V gives CDR1 LNHNV, CDR2 YYDKDF (reference sequence). V dropped 4 bases and J dropped 8; count of bases not matched to a gene: 2. DNA of the CDR3: TGTGCCACCAGCATCACAGGGGGCGAAAAACTGTTTTTT. Encoded protein: CATSITGGEKLFF.

The chain links TRBV7-9 to TRBJ1-5; D is ambiguous. The germline gives CDR1 SEHNR, CDR2 FQNEAQ (reference sequence). The CDR3 has 12 amino acids. Trimming took 5 bases from V and 13 from J, leaving 15 bases between them. The CDR3 DNA is TGTGCCAGCAGCCCTGGACTAGCGGGGCAGCATTTT. This gives the protein CASSPGLAGQHF.